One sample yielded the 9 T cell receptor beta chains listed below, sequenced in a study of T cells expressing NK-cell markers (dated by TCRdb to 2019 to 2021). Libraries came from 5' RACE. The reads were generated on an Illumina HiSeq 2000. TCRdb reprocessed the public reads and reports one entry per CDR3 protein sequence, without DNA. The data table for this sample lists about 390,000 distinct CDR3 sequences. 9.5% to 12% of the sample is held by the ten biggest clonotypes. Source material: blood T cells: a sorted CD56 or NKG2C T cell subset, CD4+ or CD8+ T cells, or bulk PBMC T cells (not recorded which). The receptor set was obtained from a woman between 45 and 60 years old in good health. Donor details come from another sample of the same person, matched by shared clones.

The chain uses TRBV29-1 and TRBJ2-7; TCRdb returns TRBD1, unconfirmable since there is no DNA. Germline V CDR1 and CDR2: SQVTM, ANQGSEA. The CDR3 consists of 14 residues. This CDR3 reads CSVEGGDGFYEQYF.

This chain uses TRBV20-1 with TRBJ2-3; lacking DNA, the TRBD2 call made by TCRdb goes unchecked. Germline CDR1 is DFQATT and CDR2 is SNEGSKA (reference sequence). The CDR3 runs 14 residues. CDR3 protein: CSASKRRLTDTQYF.

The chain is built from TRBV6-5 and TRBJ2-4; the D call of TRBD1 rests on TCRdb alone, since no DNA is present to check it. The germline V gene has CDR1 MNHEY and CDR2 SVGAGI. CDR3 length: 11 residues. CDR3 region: CASSYAGGLYF.

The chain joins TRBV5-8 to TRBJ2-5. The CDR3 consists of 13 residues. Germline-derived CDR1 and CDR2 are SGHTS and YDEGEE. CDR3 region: CASSLPGQETQYF.

The CDR3 here is CASSQEGRGLGTGELFF. This rearrangement joins TRBV4-2 to TRBJ2-2. CDR3 length: 17 residues. The germline V gene encodes CDR1 LGHNA and CDR2 YNFKEQ.

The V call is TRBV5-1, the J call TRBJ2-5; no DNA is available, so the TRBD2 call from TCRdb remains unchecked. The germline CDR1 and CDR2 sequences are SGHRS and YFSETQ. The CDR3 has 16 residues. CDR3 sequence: CASSKTSGSVLETQYF.

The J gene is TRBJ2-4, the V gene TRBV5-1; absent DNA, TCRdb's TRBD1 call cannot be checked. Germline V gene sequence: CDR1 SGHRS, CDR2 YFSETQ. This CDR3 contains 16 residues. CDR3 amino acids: CASSQGGELAKNIQYF.

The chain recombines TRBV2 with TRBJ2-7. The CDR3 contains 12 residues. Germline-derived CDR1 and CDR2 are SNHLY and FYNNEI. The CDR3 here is CASIQASGEQYF.

The CDR3 loop reads CASIRRDRAPQRSGNTIYF. The genes are TRBV12-3 or TRBV12-4 and TRBJ1-3; TCRdb designates TRBD1, a call that cannot be tested without DNA. This CDR3 comprises 19 residues.